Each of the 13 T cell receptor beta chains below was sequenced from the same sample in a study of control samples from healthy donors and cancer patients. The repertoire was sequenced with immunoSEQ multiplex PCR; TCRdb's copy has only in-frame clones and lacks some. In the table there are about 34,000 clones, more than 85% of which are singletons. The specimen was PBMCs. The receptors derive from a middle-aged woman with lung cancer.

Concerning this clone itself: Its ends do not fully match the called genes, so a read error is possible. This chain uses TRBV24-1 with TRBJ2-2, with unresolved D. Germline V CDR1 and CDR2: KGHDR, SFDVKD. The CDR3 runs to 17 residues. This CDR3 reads CATSDLNPTPNTGELFF. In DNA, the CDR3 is TGTGCTACCAGTGATTTGAACCCCACCCCGAACACCGGGGAGCTGTTTTTT.

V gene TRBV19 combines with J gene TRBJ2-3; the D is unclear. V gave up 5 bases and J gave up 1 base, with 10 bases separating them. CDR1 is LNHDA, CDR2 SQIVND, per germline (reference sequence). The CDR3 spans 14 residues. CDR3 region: CASSLRTGTDTQYF. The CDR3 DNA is TGTGCCAGTAGTCTTAGAACGGGCACAGATACGCAGTATTTT.

The CDR3 nucleotides are TGTGCCAGCAGCGGCGCCCACACCGGGGAGCTGTTTTTT. It codes for CASSGAHTGELFF. The rearrangement joins TRBV9 to TRBJ2-2; D is unresolved. V lost 3 bases to trimming and J lost 3 bases, with 6 bases between them. CDR1 is SGDLS, CDR2 YYNGEE, per germline. This CDR3 has 13 residues.

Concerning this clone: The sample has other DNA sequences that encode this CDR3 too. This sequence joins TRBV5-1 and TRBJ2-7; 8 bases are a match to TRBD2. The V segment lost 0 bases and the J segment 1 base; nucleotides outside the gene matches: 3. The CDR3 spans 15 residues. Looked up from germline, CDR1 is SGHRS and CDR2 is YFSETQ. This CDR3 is CASSLASGGSYEQYF. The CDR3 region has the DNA TGCGCCAGCAGCTTGGCCAGCGGGGGATCCTACGAGCAGTACTTC.

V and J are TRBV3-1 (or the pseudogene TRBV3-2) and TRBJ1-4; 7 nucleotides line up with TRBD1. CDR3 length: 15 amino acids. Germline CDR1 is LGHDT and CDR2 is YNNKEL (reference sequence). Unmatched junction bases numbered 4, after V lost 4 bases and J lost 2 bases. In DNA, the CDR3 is TGTGCCAGCAGCCCCACAGGGGTGACTAATGAAAAACTGTTTTTT. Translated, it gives CASSPTGVTNEKLFF.

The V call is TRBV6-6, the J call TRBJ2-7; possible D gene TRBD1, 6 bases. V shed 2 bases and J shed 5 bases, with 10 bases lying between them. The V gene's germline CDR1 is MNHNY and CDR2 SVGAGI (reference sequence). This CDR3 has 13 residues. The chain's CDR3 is CASSYQGRDEQYF. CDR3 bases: TGTGCCAGCAGTTACCAGGGGCGGGACGAGCAGTACTTC.

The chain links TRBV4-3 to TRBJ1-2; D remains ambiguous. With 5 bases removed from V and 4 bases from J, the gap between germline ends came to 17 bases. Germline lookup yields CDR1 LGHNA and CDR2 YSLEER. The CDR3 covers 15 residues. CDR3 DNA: TGCGCCAGCAGCGAAGGACTCCTCTTAGGCTATGGCTACACCTTC. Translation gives CASSEGLLLGYGYTF.

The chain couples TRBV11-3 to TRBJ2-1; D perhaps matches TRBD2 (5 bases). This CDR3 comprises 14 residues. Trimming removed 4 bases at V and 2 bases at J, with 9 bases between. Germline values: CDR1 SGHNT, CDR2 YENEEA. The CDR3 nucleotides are TGTGCCAGCAGCTCCCCCGGGACCTACAATGAGCAGTTCTTC. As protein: CASSSPGTYNEQFF.

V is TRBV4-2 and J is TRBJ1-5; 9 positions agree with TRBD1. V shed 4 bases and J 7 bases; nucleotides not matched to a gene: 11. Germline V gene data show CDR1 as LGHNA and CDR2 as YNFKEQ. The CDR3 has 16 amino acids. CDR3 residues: CASSRELGQGVQPQHF. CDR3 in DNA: TGTGCCAGCAGCCGCGAATTGGGACAGGGTGTCCAGCCCCAGCATTTT.

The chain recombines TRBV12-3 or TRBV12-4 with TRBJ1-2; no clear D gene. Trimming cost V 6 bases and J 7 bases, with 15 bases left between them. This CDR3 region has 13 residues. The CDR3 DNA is TGTGCCAGCAGCCCTTCAGGTTCCGGTGGCTACACCTTC. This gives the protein CASSPSGSGGYTF.

In nucleotides, the CDR3 is TGCGCCAGCAGCTTGGAAGGGACATTTACCGGGGAGCTGTTTTTT. Protein product: CASSLEGTFTGELFF. The chain joins TRBV5-1 to TRBJ2-2; tentative D call: TRBD1 (6 bases). The V end was cut by 0 bases, the J end by 5 bases, with 11 bases between. The length of the CDR3 is 15 residues. Germline V CDR1 and CDR2: SGHRS, YFSETQ.

The CDR3 reads CASSQEQGRGYGYTF. The CDR3, as DNA: TGTGCCAGCAGCCAAGAACAGGGGAGAGGCTATGGCTACACCTTC. The V call is TRBV3-1 (or the pseudogene TRBV3-2), the J call TRBJ1-2; TRBD1 matches 7 bases. This CDR3 contains 15 residues. Germline CDR1 reads LGHDT; CDR2 reads YNNKEL (reference sequence). V shed 0 bases and J 4 bases; nucleotides not matched to a gene: 5.

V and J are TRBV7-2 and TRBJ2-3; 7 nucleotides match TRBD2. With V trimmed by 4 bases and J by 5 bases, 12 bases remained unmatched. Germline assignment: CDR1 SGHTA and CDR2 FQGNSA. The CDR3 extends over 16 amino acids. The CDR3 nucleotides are TGTGCCAGCAGCTATTTGGGCGGGGGACTCAAAGATACGCAGTATTTT. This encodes CASSYLGGGLKDTQYF.